The source of this T cell receptor beta chain is a study of CD8 T cells in ankylosing spondylitis. MiXCR was run by TCRdb on the 5' RACE reads, yielding one entry per CDR3 protein. The profile shows around 490,000 distinct CDR3 sequences, approximately 5.3% of them singletons. Notes on the study in general: Made up of eight highly homologous variants, a TCR beta motif appeared characteristic of ankylosing spondylitis blood.

As to this clonotype: Its antigen is still unknown.

Between the trimmed V and J ends, which lost 6 bases and 6 bases, there was a span of 17 bases. CDR1 is DFQATT, CDR2 SNEGSKA, per germline (reference sequence). This CDR3 has 13 amino acids. The gene calls are TRBV20-1 and TRBJ1-2; no clear D. The source is a male donor with ankylosing spondylitis. The sequenced sample was blood, either unsorted or a sorted T cell fraction (not recorded which). The CDR3 spells CSAPRTGRDGYTF. CDR3 bases: TGCAGTGCCCCCCGGACGGGGAGGGATGGCTACACCTTC.